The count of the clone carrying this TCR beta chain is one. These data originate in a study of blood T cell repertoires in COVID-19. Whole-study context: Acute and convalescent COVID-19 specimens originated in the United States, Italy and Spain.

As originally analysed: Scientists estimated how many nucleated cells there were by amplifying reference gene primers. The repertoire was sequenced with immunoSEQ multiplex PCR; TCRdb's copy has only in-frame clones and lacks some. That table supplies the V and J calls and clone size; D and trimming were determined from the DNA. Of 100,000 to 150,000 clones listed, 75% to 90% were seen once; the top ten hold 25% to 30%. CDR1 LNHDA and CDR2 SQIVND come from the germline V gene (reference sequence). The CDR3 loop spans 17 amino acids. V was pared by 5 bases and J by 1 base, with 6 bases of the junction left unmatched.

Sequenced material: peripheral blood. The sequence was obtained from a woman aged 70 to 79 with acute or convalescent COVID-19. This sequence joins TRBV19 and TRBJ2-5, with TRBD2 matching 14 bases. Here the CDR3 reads CASSVGLAGGLQETQYF. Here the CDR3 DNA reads TGTGCCAGTAGTGTTGGACTAGCGGGGGGACTCCAAGAGACCCAGTACTTC.